This T cell receptor beta chain was sequenced in a study of T cells in Graves' hyperthyroidism and ophthalmopathy. This clonotype was detected many times. Antigen unknown. Whole-study findings and limits: A median about 6.5 months before onset, the model predicted ophthalmopathy.

The TCR beta CDR3 regions underwent amplification using RNA transcripts as the source. The study used the HTBI primer set for a first-round RT-PCR of the TCR CDR3. TCRdb re-called the multiplex PCR reads through MiXCR, storing one row per CDR3 protein. The table lists around 570,000 distinct CDR3 sequences, just under 20% of them singletons. The V segment lost 5 bases and the J segment 7 bases; nucleotides outside the gene matches: 9. Germline V gene lookup returns CDR1 PRHDT and CDR2 FYEKMQ (reference sequence). The CDR3 sequence is 14 residues long. This chain links TRBV13 with TRBJ2-7, with TRBD1 identical over 9 bases. The clonotype was recovered from a man aged 35-49 years with Graves' ophthalmopathy. Sequenced: blood. In nucleotides, the CDR3 is TGTGCCAGCAGCAACGGACAGGGGACGAGTGAGCAGTACTTC. The encoded protein is CASSNGQGTSEQYF.